The rows below give T cell receptor beta chains drawn from one sample of a study of blood T cell repertoires in COVID-19. TCRdb's table, derived via immunoSEQ multiplex PCR, lists solely in-frame clones and lacks some. The data contain around 150,000 clones, more than 65% of them singletons. Sequences were obtained from peripheral blood. Receptors were obtained from an older woman with acute or convalescent COVID-19. The CDR3 runs from the conserved cysteine through the conserved F or W. A D gene is named only where the DNA matches it firmly. The size of a clone is reported for some rows only, either as once, few or many, or as a class for expanded clones.

J	V	D	size	CDR3	DNA
TRBJ2-2	TRBV24-1	.	.	CATSPQGRTGELFF	TGTGCCACTTCCCCCCAGGGAAGGACCGGGGAGCTGTTTTTT
TRBJ2-1	TRBV5-1	.	.	CASSWAGRGLGEQFF	TGCGCCAGCAGCTGGGCGGGACGCGGCCTCGGTGAGCAGTTCTTC
TRBJ1-1	TRBV2	TRBD1	.	CACRRGLFEAFF	TGTGCCTGCCGCAGGGGGCTTTTTGAAGCTTTCTTT
TRBJ1-2	TRBV30	.	.	CAWRSWGESYGYTF	TGTGCCTGGAGGTCTTGGGGGGAATCCTATGGCTACACCTTC
TRBJ2-5	TRBV28	.	.	CASARSQETQYF	TGTGCCAGCGCGCGGTCCCAAGAGACCCAGTACTTC
TRBJ2-7	TRBV5-1	TRBD2	.	CASSETSVRGEQYF	TGCGCCAGCAGCGAGACTAGCGTCCGTGGGGAGCAGTACTTC
TRBJ2-7	TRBV20-1	.	.	CSAKQGPEQYF	TGCAGTGCTAAACAGGGTCCCGAGCAGTACTTC
TRBJ2-5	TRBV7-9	.	.	CASSLIGNFPPKETQYF	TGTGCCAGCAGCCTCATCGGGAATTTCCCTCCAAAAGAGACCCAGTACTTC
TRBJ1-1	TRBV15	.	.	CATSRFRQMGTEAFF	TGTGCCACCAGCAGGTTCCGACAGATGGGGACTGAAGCTTTCTTT
TRBJ2-4	TRBV3-1/TRBV3-2	.	.	CASSQGQIAIQYF	TGTGCCAGCAGCCAAGGGCAGATAGCCATTCAGTACTTC
TRBJ1-5	TRBV19	.	.	CASRGQGDQPQHF	TGTGCCAGTAGGGGGCAGGGTGATCAGCCCCAGCATTTT
TRBJ2-7	TRBV15	.	.	CATSRAMGDSLRGQYF	TGTGCCACCAGCAGGGCGATGGGAGATAGTCTACGAGGGCAGTACTTC
TRBJ1-3	TRBV19	.	.	CASTPGVSGNTIYF	TGTGCCAGTACTCCTGGAGTATCTGGAAACACCATATATTTT
TRBJ2-1	TRBV6-1	.	.	CASSEGVIPSSEQFF	TGTGCCAGCAGTGAAGGGGTGATACCTTCTAGTGAGCAGTTCTTC
TRBJ2-2	TRBV19	TRBD2	.	CASRSSGGELFF	TGTGCCAGTAGATCTAGCGGCGGGGAGCTGTTTTTT
TRBJ1-2	TRBV14	.	.	CASSPGGVSAKYF	TGTGCCAGCAGCCCGGGGGGGGTCTCGGCCAAATACTTC
TRBJ1-5	TRBV10-2	.	.	CASSPPPRGTHNQPQHF	TGCGCCAGCAGCCCCCCGCCCCGTGGCACACATAATCAGCCCCAGCATTTT
TRBJ1-5	TRBV28	.	.	CASSLPPGGQPQHF	TGTGCCAGCAGTTTACCCCCGGGGGGCCAGCCCCAGCATTTT
TRBJ1-5	TRBV10-3	.	.	CAIRDEQGNQPQHF	TGTGCCATCAGGGACGAACAGGGTAATCAGCCCCAGCATTTT
TRBJ1-5	TRBV6-2/TRBV6-3	.	.	CASSTNREPSQPQHF	TGTGCCAGCAGTACCAACCGAGAACCTAGTCAGCCCCAGCATTTT
TRBJ1-5	TRBV2	.	once	CASSETQRGNQPQHF	TGTGCCAGCAGTGAAACACAACGGGGAAATCAGCCCCAGCATTTT
TRBJ2-7	TRBV11-2	.	.	CASSLARGEQYF	TGTGCCAGCAGCTTAGCTAGAGGCGAGCAGTACTTC
TRBJ1-5	TRBV28	TRBD1	few	CASSFRQGDSGNQPQHF	TGTGCCAGCAGTTTCAGACAGGGCGATTCTGGCAATCAGCCCCAGCATTTT
TRBJ1-5	TRBV27	.	.	CASSLFPSQPQHF	TGTGCCAGCAGTTTGTTCCCGAGTCAGCCCCAGCATTTT
TRBJ1-1	TRBV28	.	.	CASSFWGRENTEAFF	TGTGCCAGCAGTTTTTGGGGCAGGGAGAACACTGAAGCTTTCTTT
TRBJ2-7	TRBV7-9	.	.	CASSASGDEQYF	TGTGCCAGCAGCGCCTCAGGGGATGAGCAGTACTTC
TRBJ1-6	TRBV19	.	.	CASRWAPQAGPLHF	TGTGCCAGTAGATGGGCACCTCAGGCGGGACCCCTCCACTTT
TRBJ2-4	TRBV12-3/TRBV12-4	TRBD2	.	CASSFSGRGIQYF	TGTGCCAGCAGTTTCAGCGGGAGGGGAATTCAGTACTTC
TRBJ2-7	TRBV6-2/TRBV6-3	TRBD2	.	CASTPGLAGYEQYF	TGTGCCAGCACCCCGGGACTAGCGGGATACGAGCAGTACTTC
TRBJ2-3	TRBV7-9	.	.	CASSLVLGRTDTQYF	TGTGCCAGCAGCTTAGTTTTAGGGAGAACAGATACGCAGTATTTT
TRBJ1-1	TRBV3-1/TRBV3-2	TRBD1	.	CASSQGWQGAEAFF	TGTGCCAGCAGCCAAGGCTGGCAGGGGGCTGAAGCTTTCTTT
TRBJ1-4	TRBV2	TRBD1	.	CASSDRVVNEKLFF	TGTGCCAGCAGCGACAGGGTGGTAAATGAAAAACTGTTTTTT
TRBJ1-5	TRBV6-2/TRBV6-3	TRBD1	few	CASSTNLGQGGGQPQHF	TGTGCCAGCAGTACCAACCTGGGACAGGGCGGTGGGCAGCCCCAGCATTTT
TRBJ1-6	TRBV3-1/TRBV3-2	.	.	CASSLKTGGSSPLHF	TGTGCCAGCAGCCTAAAGACGGGGGGGAGTTCACCCCTCCACTTT
TRBJ1-1	TRBV11-2	TRBD1	.	CASSLAPGQGHMNTEAFF	TGTGCCAGCAGCTTAGCACCGGGACAGGGACACATGAACACTGAAGCTTTCTTT
TRBJ1-2	TRBV28	.	.	CASSFNPLPYGYTF	TGTGCCAGCAGTTTTAACCCACTCCCCTATGGCTACACCTTC
TRBJ2-5	TRBV30	TRBD1	.	CAWSAGPGQGTETQYF	TGTGCCTGGAGTGCGGGTCCGGGACAGGGGACAGAGACCCAGTACTTC
TRBJ2-3	TRBV10-3	TRBD2	.	CAITGLAGRTDTQYF	TGTGCCATCACCGGACTAGCGGGTCGTACAGATACGCAGTATTTT
TRBJ1-1	TRBV7-9	TRBD1	.	CASSLGPGQGDTEAFF	TGTGCCAGCAGCTTAGGGCCCGGACAGGGTGACACTGAAGCTTTCTTT
TRBJ2-1	TRBV30	TRBD2	few	CAWSLGLAGPSEQFF	TGTGCCTGGAGCCTGGGACTAGCGGGCCCCTCTGAGCAGTTCTTC
TRBJ2-3	TRBV15	TRBD2	.	CATSRASGNIPTDTQYF	TGTGCCACCAGCAGAGCTAGCGGGAATATCCCCACAGATACGCAGTATTTT
TRBJ2-7	TRBV27	TRBD1	.	CASSPPRTGGWILGAEQYF	TGTGCCAGCAGCCCCCCGCGGACAGGGGGCTGGATATTAGGGGCCGAGCAGTACTTC
TRBJ2-1	TRBV24-1	.	.	CATGGSGSYNEQFF	TGTGCCACCGGTGGTTCCGGGTCCTACAATGAGCAGTTCTTC
TRBJ1-5	TRBV18	.	.	CASSLTEGSNQPQHF	TGTGCCAGCTCATTGACGGAGGGCAGCAATCAGCCCCAGCATTTT
TRBJ2-5	TRBV18	TRBD1	.	CASSQQGQQETQYF	TGTGCCAGCTCACAGCAGGGACAGCAAGAGACCCAGTACTTC